This entry describes one T cell receptor (beta chain). Its target is not known. The data were obtained in a study of glioma-infiltrating T cells. The study's findings and limits: Shared blood CDR3 signature motifs marked patients with low tissue-blood divergence. Very few CDR3 sequences were shared between tissue and blood. Above-expected tissue-blood divergence occurred in all gliomas, most in low-grade ones.

The iRepertoire nested amplicon-rescue multiplex PCR amplified TCR alpha and beta CDR3s from RNA. Each CDR3 protein is one row after TCRdb ran MiXCR on the multiplex PCR reads. The data contain about 410,000 distinct CDR3 sequences, 41% of them singletons. CDR1 is KGHSH and CDR2 is LQKENI in the germline V gene. The CDR3 loop spans 15 amino acids. The germline V and J ends were trimmed by 4 bases and 4 bases, with 17 bases remaining between them. Sequencing used glioma tissue, nonneoplastic brain tissue, or PBMCs (not recorded which). The rearrangement joins TRBV18 to TRBJ2-7; D is perhaps TRBD2 (6 bases). The receptor was derived from a human donor with low-grade glioma or glioblastoma, undergoing nonglioma brain surgery, or in good health (not recorded which). The CDR3 nucleotides read TGTGCCAGCTCACAAGAGGACTGGGGGGTATACGAGCAGTACTTC. It translates to CASSQEDWGVYEQYF.